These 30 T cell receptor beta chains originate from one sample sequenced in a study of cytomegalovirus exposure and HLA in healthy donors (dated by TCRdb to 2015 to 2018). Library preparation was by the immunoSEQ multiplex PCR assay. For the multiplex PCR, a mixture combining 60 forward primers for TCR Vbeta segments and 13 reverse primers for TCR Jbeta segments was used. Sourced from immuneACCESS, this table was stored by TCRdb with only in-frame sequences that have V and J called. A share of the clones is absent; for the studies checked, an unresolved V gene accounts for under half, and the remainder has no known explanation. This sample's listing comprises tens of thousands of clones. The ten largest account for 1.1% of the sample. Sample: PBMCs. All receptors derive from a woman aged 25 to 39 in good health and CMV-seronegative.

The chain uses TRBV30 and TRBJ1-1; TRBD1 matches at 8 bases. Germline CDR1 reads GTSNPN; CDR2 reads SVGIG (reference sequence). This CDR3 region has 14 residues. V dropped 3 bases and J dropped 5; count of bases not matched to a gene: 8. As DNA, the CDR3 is TGTGCCTGGAGGGCAGGGGGCGCGGGAACTGAAGCTTTCTTT. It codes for CAWRAGGAGTEAFF.

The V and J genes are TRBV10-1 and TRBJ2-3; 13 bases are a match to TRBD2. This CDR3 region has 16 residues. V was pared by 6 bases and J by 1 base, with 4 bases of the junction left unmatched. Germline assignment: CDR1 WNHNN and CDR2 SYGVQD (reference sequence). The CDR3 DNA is TGCGCCAGCAGCCGGACTAGCGGGGGTGGCACAGATACGCAGTATTTT. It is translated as CASSRTSGGGTDTQYF.

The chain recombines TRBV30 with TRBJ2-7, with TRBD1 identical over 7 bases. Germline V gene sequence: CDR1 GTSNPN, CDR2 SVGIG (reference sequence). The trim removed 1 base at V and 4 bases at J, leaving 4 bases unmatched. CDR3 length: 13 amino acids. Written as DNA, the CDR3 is TGTGCCTGGAGTGGTAGGGGGCCTTACGAGCAGTACTTC. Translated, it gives CAWSGRGPYEQYF.

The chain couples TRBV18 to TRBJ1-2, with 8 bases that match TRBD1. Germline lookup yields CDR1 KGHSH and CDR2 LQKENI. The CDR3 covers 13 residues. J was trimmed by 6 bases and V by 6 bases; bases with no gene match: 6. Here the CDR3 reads CASSQQGGDGYTF. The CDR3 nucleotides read TGTGCCAGCTCTCAACAGGGGGGTGATGGCTACACCTTC.

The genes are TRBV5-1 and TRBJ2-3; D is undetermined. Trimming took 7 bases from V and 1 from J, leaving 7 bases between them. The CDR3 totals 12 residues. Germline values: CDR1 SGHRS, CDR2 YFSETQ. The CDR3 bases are TGCGCCAGCTCCGAGGGCACAGATACGCAGTATTTT. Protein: CASSEGTDTQYF.

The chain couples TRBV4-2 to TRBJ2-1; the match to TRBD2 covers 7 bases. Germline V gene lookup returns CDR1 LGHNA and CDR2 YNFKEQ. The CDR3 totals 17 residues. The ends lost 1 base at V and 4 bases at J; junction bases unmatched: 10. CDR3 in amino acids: CASSQVAAGEPYNEQFF. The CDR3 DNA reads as TGTGCCAGCAGCCAAGTTGCGGCGGGGGAGCCTTACAATGAGCAGTTCTTC.

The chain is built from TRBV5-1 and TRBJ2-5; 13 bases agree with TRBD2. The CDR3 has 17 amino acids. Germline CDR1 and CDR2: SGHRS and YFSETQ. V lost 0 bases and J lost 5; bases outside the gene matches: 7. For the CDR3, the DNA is TGCGCCAGCAGCTTGGTGGCGGGACTAGCGGGAAGGGAGACCCAGTACTTC. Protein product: CASSLVAGLAGRETQYF.

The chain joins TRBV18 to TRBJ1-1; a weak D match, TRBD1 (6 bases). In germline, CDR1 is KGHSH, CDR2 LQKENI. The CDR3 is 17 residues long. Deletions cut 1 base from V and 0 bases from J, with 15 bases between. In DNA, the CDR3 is TGTGCCAGCTCACCACTTTACAGGGTCGACATGAACACTGAAGCTTTCTTT. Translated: CASSPLYRVDMNTEAFF.

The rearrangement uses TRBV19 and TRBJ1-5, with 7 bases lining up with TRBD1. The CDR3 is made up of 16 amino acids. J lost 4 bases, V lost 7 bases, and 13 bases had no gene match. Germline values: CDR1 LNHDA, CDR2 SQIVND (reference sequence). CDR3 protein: CASTERLGQINQPQHF. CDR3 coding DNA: TGTGCCAGTACAGAACGACTGGGACAGATTAATCAGCCCCAGCATTTT.

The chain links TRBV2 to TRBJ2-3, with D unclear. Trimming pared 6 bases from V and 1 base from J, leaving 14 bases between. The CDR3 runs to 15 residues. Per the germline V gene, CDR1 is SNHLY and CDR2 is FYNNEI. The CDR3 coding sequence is TGTGCCAGCAGGATTGCCGGTTCCCGCACAGATACGCAGTATTTT. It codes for CASRIAGSRTDTQYF.

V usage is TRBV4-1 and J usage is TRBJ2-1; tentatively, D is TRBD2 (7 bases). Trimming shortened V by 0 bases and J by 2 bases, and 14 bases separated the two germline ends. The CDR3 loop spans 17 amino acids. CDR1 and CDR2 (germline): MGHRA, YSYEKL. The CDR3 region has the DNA TGCGCCAGCAGCCAAGAGACACGGGGGGCCACCTACAATGAGCAGTTCTTC. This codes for CASSQETRGATYNEQFF.

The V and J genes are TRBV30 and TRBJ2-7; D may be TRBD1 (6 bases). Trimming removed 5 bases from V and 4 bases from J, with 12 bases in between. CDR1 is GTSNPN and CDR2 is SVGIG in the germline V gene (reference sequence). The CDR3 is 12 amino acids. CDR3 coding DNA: TGTGCCTGGGGTATACAGGGTTACGAGCAGTACTTC. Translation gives CAWGIQGYEQYF.

The CDR3 region is CAWSDRVGYTF. CDR3 in DNA: TGTGCCTGGAGTGACAGGGTTGGCTACACCTTC. This chain joins TRBV30 and TRBJ1-2; D perhaps matches TRBD1 (6 bases). CDR1 is GTSNPN and CDR2 is SVGIG in the germline V gene (reference sequence). The length of the CDR3 is 11 residues. Trimming stripped 1 base from V and 7 bases from J, with 7 bases between.

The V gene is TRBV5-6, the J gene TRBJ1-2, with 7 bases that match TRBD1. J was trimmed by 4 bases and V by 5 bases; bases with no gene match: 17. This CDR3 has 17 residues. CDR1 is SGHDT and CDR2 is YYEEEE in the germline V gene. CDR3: CASSPQPGQKGVYGYTF. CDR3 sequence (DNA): TGTGCCAGCAGTCCTCAGCCGGGACAGAAGGGGGTCTATGGCTACACCTTC.

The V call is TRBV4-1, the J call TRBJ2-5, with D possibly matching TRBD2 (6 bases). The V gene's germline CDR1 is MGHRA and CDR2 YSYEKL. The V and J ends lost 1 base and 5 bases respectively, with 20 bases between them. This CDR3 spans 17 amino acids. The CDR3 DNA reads TGCGCCAGCAGCCAAGGGCCTGCTGCGGGGTTTGGGGAGACCCAGTACTTC. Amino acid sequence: CASSQGPAAGFGETQYF.

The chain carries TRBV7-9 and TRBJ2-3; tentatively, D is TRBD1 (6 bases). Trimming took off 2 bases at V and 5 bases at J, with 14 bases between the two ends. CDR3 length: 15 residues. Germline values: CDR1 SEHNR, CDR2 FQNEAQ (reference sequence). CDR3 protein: CASSLYRESGDTQYF. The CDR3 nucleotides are TGTGCCAGCAGCTTATACAGGGAATCTGGAGATACGCAGTATTTT.

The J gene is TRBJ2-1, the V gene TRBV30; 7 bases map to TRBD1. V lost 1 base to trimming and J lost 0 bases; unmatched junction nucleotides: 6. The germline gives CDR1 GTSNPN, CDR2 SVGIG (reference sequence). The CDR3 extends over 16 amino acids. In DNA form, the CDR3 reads TGTGCCTGGAGTGCCCTAGGGGGCAGCTCCTACAATGAGCAGTTCTTC. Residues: CAWSALGGSSYNEQFF. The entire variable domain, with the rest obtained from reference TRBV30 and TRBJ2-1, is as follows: SQTIHQWPATLVQPVGSPLSLECTVEGTSNPNLYWYRQAAGRGLQLLFYSVGIGQISSEVPQNLSASRPQDRQFILSSKKLLLSDSGFYLCAWSALGGSSYNEQFFGPGTRLTVL.

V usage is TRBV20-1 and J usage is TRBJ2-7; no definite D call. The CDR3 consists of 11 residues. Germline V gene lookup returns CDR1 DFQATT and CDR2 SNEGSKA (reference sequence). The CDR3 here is CSVGDTYEQYF. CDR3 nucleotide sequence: TGCAGCGTAGGAGATACCTACGAGCAGTACTTC.

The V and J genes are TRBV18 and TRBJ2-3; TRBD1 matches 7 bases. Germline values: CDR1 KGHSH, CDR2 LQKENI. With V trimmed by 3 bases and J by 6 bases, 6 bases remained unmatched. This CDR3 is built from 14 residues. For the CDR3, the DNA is TGTGCCAGCTCACCCTCCGTCAGGGGGGATACGCAGTATTTT. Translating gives CASSPSVRGDTQYF.

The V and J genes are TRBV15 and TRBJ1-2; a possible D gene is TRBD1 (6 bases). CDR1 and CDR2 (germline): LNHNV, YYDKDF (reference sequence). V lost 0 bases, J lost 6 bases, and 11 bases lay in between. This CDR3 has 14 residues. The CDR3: CATSRDQGMDGYTF. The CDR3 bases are TGTGCCACCAGCAGAGATCAGGGGATGGATGGCTACACCTTC.

The CDR3 reads CASSQPGTELNSPLHF. The CDR3 DNA reads as TGCGCCAGCAGCCAGCCTGGGACAGAACTTAATTCACCCCTCCACTTT. The V call is TRBV4-1, the J call TRBJ1-6; 7 bases align to TRBD1. The germline gives CDR1 MGHRA, CDR2 YSYEKL. CDR3 length: 16 residues. The ends lost 3 bases at V and 6 bases at J; junction bases unmatched: 8.

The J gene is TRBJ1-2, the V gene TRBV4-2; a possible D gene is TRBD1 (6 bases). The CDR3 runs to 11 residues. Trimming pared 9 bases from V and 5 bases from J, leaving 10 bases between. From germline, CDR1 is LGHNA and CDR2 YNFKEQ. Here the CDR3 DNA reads TGTGCCAGAACCCAGGGGTATGGCTACACCTTC. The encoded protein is CARTQGYGYTF.

The CDR3 bases are TGTGCCAGCAGTCTTGGACAGACGAACACTGAAGCTTTCTTT. As protein: CASSLGQTNTEAFF. The chain uses TRBV6-1 and TRBJ1-1; a weak D match, TRBD1 (6 bases). V dropped 5 bases and J dropped 1 base, with 11 bases sitting between them. Germline CDR1 is MNHNS and CDR2 is SASEGT. This CDR3 has 14 amino acids.

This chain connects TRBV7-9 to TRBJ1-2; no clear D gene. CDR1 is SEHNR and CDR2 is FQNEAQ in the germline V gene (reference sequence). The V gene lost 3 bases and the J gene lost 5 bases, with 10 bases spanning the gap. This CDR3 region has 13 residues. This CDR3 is CASSFSGGYGYTF. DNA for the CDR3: TGTGCCAGCAGCTTCAGCGGAGGGTATGGCTACACCTTC.

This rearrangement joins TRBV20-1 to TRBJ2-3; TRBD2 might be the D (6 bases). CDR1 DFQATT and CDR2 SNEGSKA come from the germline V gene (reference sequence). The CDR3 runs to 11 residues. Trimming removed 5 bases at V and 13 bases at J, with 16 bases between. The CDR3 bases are TGCAGTGCTGGGACTCTCGAAGGGAAGTATTTT. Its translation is CSAGTLEGKYF.

The CDR3 loop reads CASSLTGFRMNTEAFF. CDR3 bases: TGCGCCAGCAGCTTAACAGGGTTTCGAATGAACACTGAAGCTTTCTTT. This rearrangement joins TRBV5-1 to TRBJ1-1, with a possible D match to TRBD1 (6 bases). The CDR3 contains 16 residues. CDR1 SGHRS and CDR2 YFSETQ come from the germline V gene. V was pared by 2 bases and J by 0 bases, with 14 bases between.

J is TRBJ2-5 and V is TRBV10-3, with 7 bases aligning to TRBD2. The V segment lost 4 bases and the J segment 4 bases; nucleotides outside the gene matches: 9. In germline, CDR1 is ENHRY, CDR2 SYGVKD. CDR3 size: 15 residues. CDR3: CAISGGGGASETQYF. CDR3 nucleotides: TGTGCCATCAGTGGGGGGGGAGGGGCGTCAGAGACCCAGTACTTC.

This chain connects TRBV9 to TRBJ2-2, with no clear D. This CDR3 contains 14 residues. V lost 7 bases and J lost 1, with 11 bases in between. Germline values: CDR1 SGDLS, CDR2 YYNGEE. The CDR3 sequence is CASGPQQNTGELFF. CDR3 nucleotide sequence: TGTGCCAGCGGCCCACAGCAGAACACCGGGGAGCTGTTTTTT.

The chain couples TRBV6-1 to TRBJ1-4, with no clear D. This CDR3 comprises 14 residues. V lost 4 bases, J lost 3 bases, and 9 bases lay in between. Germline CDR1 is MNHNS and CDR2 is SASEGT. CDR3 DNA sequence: TGTGCCAGCAGTGGAGAGATAGCTAATGAAAAACTGTTTTTT. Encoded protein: CASSGEIANEKLFF.

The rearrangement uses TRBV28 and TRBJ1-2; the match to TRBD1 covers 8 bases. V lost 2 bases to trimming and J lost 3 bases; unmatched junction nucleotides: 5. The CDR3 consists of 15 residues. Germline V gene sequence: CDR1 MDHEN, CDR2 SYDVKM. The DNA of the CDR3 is TGTGCCAGCAGTTTAAGGGACAGGTACTACTATGGCTACACCTTC. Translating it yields CASSLRDRYYYGYTF.